This T cell receptor beta chain appears in the sequencing data of a study of OX40 agonist ivuxolimab in advanced cancers. General observations from the study: It was also the case that some nonresponders had low normalized T-cell clonal expansion.

Worth noting for this clone: Its antigen is currently unknown.

Method: immunoSEQ multiplex PCR; TCRdb's copy keeps in-frame clones and lacks some. The table records more than 55,000 clones, 86% of them present only once. This CDR3 is built from 19 residues. Germline V gene data show CDR1 as SGHTA and CDR2 as FQGNSA. V trimming: 2 bases; J trimming: 4 bases; junction bases outside the gene matches: 14. This sequence was found in an adult with an advanced solid tumor such as melanoma, head and neck, liver or kidney cancer. This specimen consisted of CD4+ or CD8+ T cells sorted from blood, obtained in a trial of the OX40 agonist ivuxolimab. The chain uses TRBV7-2 and TRBJ1-2; 12 bases align to TRBD1. The CDR3 DNA sequence: TGTGCCAGCAGCTTACCACGCACCACCGGGACAGGGGGCGGCTATGGCTACACCTTC. Its translation: CASSLPRTTGTGGGYGYTF.